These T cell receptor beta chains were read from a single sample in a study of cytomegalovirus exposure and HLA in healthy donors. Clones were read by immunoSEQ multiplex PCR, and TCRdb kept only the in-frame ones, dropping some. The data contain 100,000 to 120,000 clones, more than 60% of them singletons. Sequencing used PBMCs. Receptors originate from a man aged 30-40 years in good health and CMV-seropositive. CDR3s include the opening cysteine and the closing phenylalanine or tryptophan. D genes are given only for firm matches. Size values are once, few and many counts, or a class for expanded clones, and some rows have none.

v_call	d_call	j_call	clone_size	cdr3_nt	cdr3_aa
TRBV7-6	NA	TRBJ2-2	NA	TGTGCCAGCAGCTTAACGACAGGAGCGAACACCGGGGAGCTGTTTTTT	CASSLTTGANTGELFF
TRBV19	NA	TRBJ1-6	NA	TGTGCCAGTAGTATAGATCTGGGGAGCTCCTATAATTCACCCCTCCACTTT	CASSIDLGSSYNSPLHF
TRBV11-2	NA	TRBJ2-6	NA	TGTGCCAGCAGCTTAGCCCTCTCTGGGGCCAACGTCCTGACTTTC	CASSLALSGANVLTF
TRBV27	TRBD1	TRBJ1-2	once	TGTGCCAGCAGTTGGGGACAGGGGCCCGTCGATGGCTACACCTTC	CASSWGQGPVDGYTF
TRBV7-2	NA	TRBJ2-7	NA	TGTGCCAGCAGCCTAAGTGGGGAGTCCTTCTACGAGCAGTACTTC	CASSLSGESFYEQYF
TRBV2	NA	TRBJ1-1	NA	TGTGCCAGCATAGACAGAATGAACACTGAAGCTTTCTTT	CASIDRMNTEAFF
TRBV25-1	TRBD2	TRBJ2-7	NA	TGTGCCAGCAGTGAAGGACTAGCGGGGAAAGGGCAGTACTTC	CASSEGLAGKGQYF
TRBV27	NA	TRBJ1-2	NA	TGTGCCAGCAGTTTAGTAACTGTCGACACCTTC	CASSLVTVDTF
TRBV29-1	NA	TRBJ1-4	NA	TGCAGCGTGTCGAACGCGGGTTTCCGTGAAAAACTGTTTTTT	CSVSNAGFREKLFF
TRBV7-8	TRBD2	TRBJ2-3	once	TGTGCCAGCAGCTTCGGGGGGTCAGATACGCAGTATTTT	CASSFGGSDTQYF
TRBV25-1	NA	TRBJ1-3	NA	TGTGCCAGTGGGCCCATGGGGGCGAGAGACACCATATATTTT	CASGPMGARDTIYF
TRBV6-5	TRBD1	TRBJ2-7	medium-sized	TGTGCCAGCAGCCTGGGACAGGGAGCATACGAGCAGTACTTC	CASSLGQGAYEQYF
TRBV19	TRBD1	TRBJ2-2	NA	TGTGCCAGTAGTGACCAGGGGGCGTGGGGCGGGGAGCTGTTTTTT	CASSDQGAWGGELFF
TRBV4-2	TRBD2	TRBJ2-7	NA	TGTGCCAGCAGCCAAGATTGGGGACTAGAGCACTACGAGCAGTACTTC	CASSQDWGLEHYEQYF
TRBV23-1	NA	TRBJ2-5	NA	TGCGCCAGCAGTCAATCCGGGTCTGGGGGAGGCCAAGAGACCCAGTACTTC	CASSQSGSGGGQETQYF
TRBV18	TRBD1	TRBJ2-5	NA	TGTGCCAGCTCACCAACTGGACAGGGTGGAGAGACCCAGTACTTC	CASSPTGQGGETQYF
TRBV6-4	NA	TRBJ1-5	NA	TGTGCCAGCAGTGAACAGGAGAATCAGCCCCAGCATTTT	CASSEQENQPQHF
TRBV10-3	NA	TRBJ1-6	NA	TGTGCCATCAGTGAAACGAGTAACAGGGTACGCGGCTTCCATTCACCCCTCCACTTT	CAISETSNRVRGFHSPLHF
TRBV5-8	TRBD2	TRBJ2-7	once	TGTGCCAGCAGCCCCATCGGGAGGGAGCAGTACTTC	CASSPIGREQYF
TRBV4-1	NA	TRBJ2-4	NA	TGCGCCAGCAGCCGAGGAGTCGGGGACATTCAGTACTTC	CASSRGVGDIQYF
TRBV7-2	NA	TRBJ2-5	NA	TGTGCCAGCAGCCCCCCAGGGGACCAGTACTTC	CASSPPGDQYF
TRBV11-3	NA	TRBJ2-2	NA	TGTGCCAGCAGCTTGGGGGGAGGAACCGGGGAGCTGTTTTTT	CASSLGGGTGELFF
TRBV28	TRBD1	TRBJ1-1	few	TGTGCCATCTTGACGGACAGGGGGAGCACTGAAGCTTTCTTT	CAILTDRGSTEAFF
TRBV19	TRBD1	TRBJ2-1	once	TGTGCCAGTACCTATTTGAGGGGACAGGGGGCCGAGAATGAGCAGTTCTTC	CASTYLRGQGAENEQFF
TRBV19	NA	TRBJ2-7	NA	TGTGCCAGTAGTATACGGCGGGTGACCTCCTACGAGCAGTACTTC	CASSIRRVTSYEQYF